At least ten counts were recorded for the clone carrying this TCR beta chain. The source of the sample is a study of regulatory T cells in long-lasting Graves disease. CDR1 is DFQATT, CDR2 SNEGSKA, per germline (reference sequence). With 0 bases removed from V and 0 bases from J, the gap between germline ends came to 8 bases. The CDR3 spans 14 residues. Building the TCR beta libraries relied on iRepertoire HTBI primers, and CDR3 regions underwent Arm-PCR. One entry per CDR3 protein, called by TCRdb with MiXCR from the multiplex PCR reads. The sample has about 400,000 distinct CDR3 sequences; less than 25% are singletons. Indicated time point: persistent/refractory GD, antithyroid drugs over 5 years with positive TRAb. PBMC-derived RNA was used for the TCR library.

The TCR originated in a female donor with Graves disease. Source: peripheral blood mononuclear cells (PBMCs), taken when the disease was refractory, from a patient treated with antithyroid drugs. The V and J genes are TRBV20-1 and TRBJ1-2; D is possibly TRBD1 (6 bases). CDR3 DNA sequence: TGCAGTGCTAGAGAAAGGGACACTAACTATGGCTACACCTTC. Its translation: CSARERDTNYGYTF.